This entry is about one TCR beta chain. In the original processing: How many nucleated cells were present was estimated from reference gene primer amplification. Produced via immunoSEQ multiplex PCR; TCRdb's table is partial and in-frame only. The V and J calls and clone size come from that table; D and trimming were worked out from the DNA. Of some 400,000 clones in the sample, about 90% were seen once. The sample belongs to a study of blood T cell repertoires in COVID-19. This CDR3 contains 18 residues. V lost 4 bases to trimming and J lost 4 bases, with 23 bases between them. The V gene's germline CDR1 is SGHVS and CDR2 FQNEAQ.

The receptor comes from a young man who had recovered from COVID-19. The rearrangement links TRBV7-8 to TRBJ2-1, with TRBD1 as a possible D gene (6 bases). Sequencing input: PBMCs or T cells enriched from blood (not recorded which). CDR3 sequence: CASSSTRDRGILYNEQFF. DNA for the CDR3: TGTGCCAGCAGCTCAACCCGGGATAGGGGGATTCTTTACAATGAGCAGTTCTTC. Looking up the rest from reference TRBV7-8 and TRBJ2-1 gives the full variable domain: GAGVSQSPRYKVAKRGQDVALRCDPISGHVSLFWYQQALGQGPEFLTYFQNEAQLDKSGLPSDRFFAERPEGSVSTLKIQRTQQEDSAVYLCASSSTRDRGILYNEQFFGPGTRLTVL.